These 24 T cell receptor beta chains originate from one sample sequenced in a study of OX40 agonist ivuxolimab in advanced cancers. Clones were sequenced by immunoSEQ multiplex PCR, and TCRdb holds only the in-frame ones, with some missing. The sample includes about 70,000 clones, roughly 87% of them seen just once. Sequences were derived from CD4+ or CD8+ T cells sorted from blood, sampled in a trial of the OX40 agonist ivuxolimab. The origin of the receptors is an adult with an advanced solid tumor such as melanoma, head and neck, liver or kidney cancer.

The CDR3 DNA sequence: TGTGCCAGCAGTGAAGGGACAGCTTCACCCCTCCACTTT. It yields the protein CASSEGTASPLHF. The J gene is TRBJ1-6, the V gene TRBV6-4; TRBD1 aligns across 7 bases. This CDR3 is built from 13 residues. The V gene end was trimmed by 3 bases and the J gene end by 9 bases; junction bases not matched to a gene: 2. The germline V gene encodes CDR1 MRHNA and CDR2 SNTAGT.

The V and J genes are TRBV19 and TRBJ1-2, with D possibly matching TRBD1 (6 bases). Trimming took off 5 bases at V and 3 bases at J, with 13 bases between the two ends. Germline CDR1 and CDR2: LNHDA and SQIVND (reference sequence). This CDR3 has 14 residues. This CDR3 reads CASSFMDSYYGYTF. CDR3 in DNA: TGTGCCAGTAGTTTCATGGACAGTTACTATGGCTACACCTTC.

About this clone: Germline and junction disagree at one end, which may indicate a read error. The chain recombines TRBV7-7 with TRBJ2-7; D is unresolved. Germline V gene sequence: CDR1 SSHAT, CDR2 FNYEAQ (reference sequence). The length of the CDR3 is 15 residues. The CDR3 DNA sequence: TGTGCTAGCAGCCCTACCCTGGCCCCGACCTACGAGCAGTACTTC. Translated, it gives CASSPTLAPTYEQYF.

This clone was observed a single time. The CDR3 sequence is CAISSGRLENEQFF. The CDR3 region has the DNA TGTGCCATCAGTTCGGGGCGTTTAGAAAATGAGCAGTTCTTC. This rearrangement joins TRBV10-3 to TRBJ2-1; TRBD1 or TRBD2 may be the D gene (5 bases each). Germline values: CDR1 ENHRY, CDR2 SYGVKD. With 5 bases removed from V and 7 bases from J, the gap between germline ends came to 15 bases. There are 14 residues in the CDR3.

The chain employs TRBV4-1 and TRBJ2-3; 13 bases match TRBD2. With 1 base clipped from V and 4 bases from J, the junction kept 20 bases outside the gene matches. Germline V gene data show CDR1 as MGHRA and CDR2 as YSYEKL. The CDR3 has 22 amino acids. The CDR3 spells CASSQVYTPMTSGRSRSDTQYF. The CDR3 DNA reads TGCGCCAGCAGCCAAGTATACACCCCAATGACTAGCGGGAGGAGTCGCTCAGATACGCAGTATTTT.

The chain links TRBV5-1 to TRBJ2-1; TRBD2 matches 14 bases. CDR1 is SGHRS, CDR2 YFSETQ, per germline. This CDR3 region has 18 residues. V gave up 5 bases and J gave up 2 bases; unmatched junction bases: 9. The CDR3 DNA is TGCGCCAGCAGAGGGACTAGCGGGGGAGGCTTCCCCTACAATGAGCAGTTCTTC. Its translation: CASRGTSGGGFPYNEQFF. Using reference TRBV5-1 and TRBJ2-1 for the parts outside the CDR3, the full variable domain is KAGVTQTPRYLIKTRGQQVTLSCSPISGHRSVSWYQQTPGQGLQFLFEYFSETQRNKGNFPGRFSGRQFSNSRSEMNVSTLELGDSALYLCASRGTSGGGFPYNEQFFGPGTRLTVL.

The V and J genes are TRBV6-5 and TRBJ1-1, with no clear D. CDR3 length equals 13 residues. The V gene lost 6 bases and the J gene lost 1 base, with 9 bases spanning the gap. Germline V gene data show CDR1 as MNHEY and CDR2 as SVGAGI. The CDR3 region has the DNA TGTGCCAGCAGGAAAACACAGAACACTGAAGCTTTCTTT. Amino acid sequence: CASRKTQNTEAFF.

The J gene is TRBJ2-7, the V gene TRBV18; D may be TRBD1 or TRBD2 (5 bases each). CDR1 and CDR2 from the germline V gene are KGHSH and LQKENI. The CDR3 is 16 amino acids. The V end was cut by 4 bases, the J end by 3 bases, with 19 bases between. CDR3 nucleotide sequence: TGTGCCAGCTCACGACTTGTGGGACGGAGGAACTACGAGCAGTACTTC. It specifies CASSRLVGRRNYEQYF.

The DNA for the CDR3 is TGCAGCGTTGTCGGGGCCAGGGGGCAACTTGGCTACACCTTC. This sequence encodes CSVVGARGQLGYTF. The gene calls are TRBV29-1 and TRBJ1-2; 8 nucleotides agree with TRBD1. Germline loops: CDR1 SQVTM, CDR2 ANQGSEA. V shed 4 bases, J shed 7 bases, and the junction held 11 bases outside the gene matches. This CDR3 has 14 residues. Filled out from reference TRBV29-1 and TRBJ1-2, the complete variable domain reads SAVISQKPSRDICQRGTSLTIQCQVDSQVTMMFWYRQQPGQSLTLIATANQGSEATYESGFVIDKFPISRPNLTFSTLTVSNMSPEDSSIYLCSVVGARGQLGYTFGSGTRLTVV.

This sequence joins TRBV18 and TRBJ1-4; D not resolved. CDR3 length: 14 residues. Trimming shortened V by 5 bases and J by 0 bases, and 7 bases separated the two germline ends. The V gene's germline CDR1 is KGHSH and CDR2 LQKENI. For the CDR3, the DNA is TGTGCCAGCTCAGAGGGAGCAACTAATGAAAAACTGTTTTTT. Amino acid sequence: CASSEGATNEKLFF.

V and J are TRBV7-6 and TRBJ2-2; either TRBD1 or TRBD2 may supply D (5 bases each). This CDR3 has 15 amino acids. V shed 0 bases and J shed 1 base, with 6 bases lying between them. Germline V gives CDR1 SGHVS, CDR2 FNYEAQ. Written as DNA, the CDR3 is TGTGCCAGCAGCTTAGCGGGGGTGAACACCGGGGAGCTGTTTTTT. It codes for CASSLAGVNTGELFF. Full variable domain (missing parts from reference TRBV7-6 and TRBJ2-2): GAGVSQSPRYKVTKRGQDVALRCDPISGHVSLYWYRQALGQGPEFLTYFNYEAQQDKSGLPNDRFSAERPEGSISTLTIQRTEQRDSAMYRCASSLAGVNTGELFFGEGSRLTVL.

CDR3 sequence: CASSLGRSYEQYF. CDR3 in DNA: TGTGCCAGCAGCTTAGGAAGGTCCTACGAGCAGTACTTC. The chain is built from TRBV7-9 and TRBJ2-7, with D hard to call. The V gene lost 1 base and the J gene lost 1 base, with 5 bases spanning the gap. This CDR3 region has 13 residues. Germline CDR1 SEHNR, CDR2 FQNEAQ (reference sequence).

This chain joins TRBV5-1 and TRBJ1-6; 9 nucleotides line up with TRBD1. CDR3 size: 16 residues. The ends lost 0 bases at V and 9 bases at J; junction bases unmatched: 7. Germline lookup yields CDR1 SGHRS and CDR2 YFSETQ. Here the CDR3 DNA reads TGCGCCAGCAGCTTGGCAGGGGACAGGGATGTTTCACCCCTCCACTTT. As protein: CASSLAGDRDVSPLHF.

The J gene is TRBJ2-1, the V gene TRBV28, with 8 bases identical to TRBD2. The junction had 12 bases not matched to a gene; V was cut back by 10 bases and J by 7 bases. The CDR3 is 14 amino acids. CDR1 MDHEN and CDR2 SYDVKM come from the germline V gene. CDR3 bases: TGTGCCACGAAAGGGCGGGAGGCGAGGAATGAGCAGTTCTTC. Translating gives CATKGREARNEQFF.

This chain connects TRBV6-1 to TRBJ2-2, with D tentatively TRBD1 (6 bases). CDR3 length equals 14 residues. Germline CDR1 is MNHNS and CDR2 is SASEGT. Trimming shortened V by 3 bases and J by 3 bases, and 8 bases separated the two germline ends. The CDR3 spells CASSEGADTGELFF. The CDR3 DNA is TGTGCCAGCAGTGAGGGGGCGGACACCGGGGAGCTGTTTTTT.

This CDR3 is CASSRGTASSYNEQFF. Here the CDR3 DNA reads TGTGCCAGCTCACGAGGGACCGCGAGCTCCTACAATGAGCAGTTCTTC. This chain uses TRBV18 with TRBJ2-1, with D possibly called TRBD1 or TRBD2 (5 bases each). The CDR3 spans 16 residues. The V gene lost 4 bases and the J gene lost 0 bases, with 13 bases spanning the gap. CDR1 is KGHSH and CDR2 is LQKENI in the germline V gene.

This clone was picked up one time. The chain has TRBV5-1 and TRBJ1-2; D is ambiguous. The V end was cut by 0 bases, the J end by 9 bases, with 9 bases between. Looked up from germline, CDR1 is SGHRS and CDR2 is YFSETQ. The CDR3 loop spans 12 amino acids. This CDR3 reads CASSLGIGSYTF. In nucleotides, the CDR3 is TGCGCCAGCAGCTTGGGGATCGGAAGCTACACCTTC.

This chain links TRBV19 with TRBJ1-5; D not certain. The CDR3 is 15 amino acids. Between the trimmed V and J ends, which lost 1 base and 10 bases, there was a span of 17 bases. Germline V gives CDR1 LNHDA, CDR2 SQIVND (reference sequence). CDR3 region: CASSIGLSTGQPQHF. CDR3 nucleotides: TGTGCCAGTAGTATAGGCCTCTCGACGGGTCAACCCCAGCATTTT.

V and J are TRBV7-8 and TRBJ1-1; D call uncertain. Between the trimmed V and J ends, which lost 5 bases and 7 bases, there was a span of 14 bases. Germline V lookup: CDR1 SGHVS, CDR2 FQNEAQ. The CDR3 totals 13 residues. Here the CDR3 reads CASSPRTGYEAFF. The CDR3 DNA is TGTGCCAGCAGCCCGCGGACGGGCTATGAAGCTTTCTTT. The full variable domain, rest sourced from reference TRBV7-8 and TRBJ1-1, is GAGVSQSPRYKVAKRGQDVALRCDPISGHVSLFWYQQALGQGPEFLTYFQNEAQLDKSGLPSDRFFAERPEGSVSTLKIQRTQQEDSAVYLCASSPRTGYEAFFGQGTRLTVV.

The chain carries TRBV5-1 and TRBJ2-5; TRBD1 agrees at 12 bases. The CDR3 runs to 16 residues. V dropped 1 base and J dropped 5; count of bases not matched to a gene: 6. Germline CDR1 reads SGHRS; CDR2 reads YFSETQ. In DNA form, the CDR3 reads TGCGCCAGCAGCTTGCTGGGACAGGGGGCCGGGGAGACCCAGTACTTC. It yields the protein CASSLLGQGAGETQYF.

The genes are TRBV4-1 and TRBJ1-1, with 7 bases matching TRBD1. The CDR3 loop spans 16 amino acids. Germline V gene lookup returns CDR1 MGHRA and CDR2 YSYEKL. With 4 bases clipped from V and 10 bases from J, the junction kept 18 bases outside the gene matches. The chain's CDR3 is CASSRNPGQARSGAFF. The CDR3 DNA sequence: TGCGCCAGCAGCCGCAACCCTGGACAGGCACGTTCAGGAGCTTTCTTT.

The genes are TRBV5-1 and TRBJ1-4; D is undetermined. CDR3 length: 14 residues. V lost 0 bases to trimming and J lost 7 bases, with 10 bases between them. Germline V gene data show CDR1 as SGHRS and CDR2 as YFSETQ. DNA of the CDR3: TGCGCCAGCAGCTTGGCTGGGATCGGTGAAAAACTGTTTTTT. This gives the protein CASSLAGIGEKLFF. The complete variable domain, with remaining parts taken from reference TRBV5-1 and TRBJ1-4, reads KAGVTQTPRYLIKTRGQQVTLSCSPISGHRSVSWYQQTPGQGLQFLFEYFSETQRNKGNFPGRFSGRQFSNSRSEMNVSTLELGDSALYLCASSLAGIGEKLFFGSGTQLSVL.

This clone turned up a few times. The chain couples TRBV6-1 to TRBJ1-3, with 8 bases lining up with TRBD1. This CDR3 spans 15 amino acids. CDR1 is MNHNS and CDR2 is SASEGT in the germline V gene. Trimming removed 5 bases from V and 3 bases from J; junction bases left unmatched: 6. CDR3 sequence (DNA): TGTGCCAGCAGTTTCAGGGGGCTTGTTGGAAACACCATATATTTT. Its protein is CASSFRGLVGNTIYF.

The sample holds a few counts of this clone. The chain has TRBV4-2 and TRBJ1-2; 7 nucleotides align to TRBD1. The CDR3 is 15 amino acids. Germline-derived CDR1 and CDR2 are LGHNA and YNFKEQ. Trimming took 4 bases from V and 2 from J; bases not matched to a gene: 7. In DNA, the CDR3 is TGTGCCAGCAGCCGAGACGACAGGGCAAACTATGGCTACACCTTC. It is translated as CASSRDDRANYGYTF.